This T cell receptor beta chain stems from a study of blood T cell repertoires in COVID-19. Looking at the study overall: Samples representing acute and convalescent COVID-19 were sourced from the United States, Italy and Spain.

Germline loops: CDR1 SGHRS, CDR2 YFSETQ. The CDR3 covers 16 residues. V was pared by 0 bases and J by 2 bases, with 2 bases of the junction left unmatched. The table came from immunoSEQ multiplex PCR; TCRdb's copy has only in-frame clones and leaves some out. The sample lists about 160,000 clones, roughly 79% occurring once. This clone was detected only a few times. Sequenced material: peripheral blood. The clonotype was recovered from a woman older than 75 with acute or convalescent COVID-19. V gene TRBV5-1 combines with J gene TRBJ2-6; TRBD1 matches at 7 bases. The CDR3 region has the DNA TGCGCCAGCAGCTTGGGGACAGGTCCTGGGGCCAACGTCCTGACTTTC. Translating it yields CASSLGTGPGANVLTF.